This T cell receptor beta chain was captured in a study of molecular identifiers for immune sequencing clone quantification (dated 2018 in TCRdb). Turning to the overall study: For a replicate experiment, RNA from roughly 21,000 or 96,000 naive CD8 T cells was divided into five aliquots, of which four were sequenced. This methods study used CD8 T cells to benchmark TCR RNA copy counting and molecular-identifier clustering-based TCR repertoire sequencing (MIDCIRS).

The full study reports these points: When barcode sub-clustering was left out, chimeric consensus sequences inflated TCR diversity, with chimeras reaching as high as 47%. Even against a background of one million naive CD8 T cells, spiked-in Jurkat TCR RNA amounting to a single cell's worth was reported to be detectable. Spiked-in Jurkat TCR RNA (10 copies' worth), which is not part of the donor repertoire, was contained in the naive libraries. Roughly 2.8 recovered TCR RNA copies per cell were obtained by modeling, versus roughly 10 by digital PCR, implying a capture efficiency of approximately 30%. In CMV-specific effector cells, clones with more than 20 RNA copies contained over 97% of molecules, whereas in naive cells such clones contained under 1% of molecules. Highly expanded clone sizes could be underestimated if identical TCR molecules share a barcode.

Naive CD8 T cell libraries were made from around 20,000 to 1,000,000 sorted cells using 10%, 30% or 50% of purified RNA. Naive CD8 T cells, defined as CD8+CD4-CCR7+CD45RA+, were FACS-sorted into RLT Plus buffer on a BD FACSAria II. To test detection sensitivity, Jurkat RNA equal to approximately 10 TCR copies was added to samples of roughly 17,000-1,100,000 naive CD8 T cells. CD8 T cells were enriched using RosetteSep CD8+ T Cell Enrichment Cocktail and Ficoll-Paque, and the enriched cells then underwent ACK red cell lysis. Receptor amplification or capture employed PCR. The listed sequencing device is NextSeq 500. Preparation of bulk TCR libraries followed a previously described approach, with the TCR primers listed in Table S5. Purification of total RNA was performed with the Qiagen AllPrep DNA/RNA kit. Before analysis, reads from multiple sequencing runs of one library were combined. The study's own analysis went as follows. Reads were retained only if their TCR constant sequence matched exactly, and those retained reads were trimmed to 150 nt and grouped according to their 12-nt molecular barcodes. Reads in each barcode group were sub-clustered using a 15% Levenshtein threshold, and a quality-weighted consensus sequence was built for each RNA molecule. Non-functional sequences were removed, as were lower-count sequences one edit away from another. Based on fitting two negative binomial distributions, any barcode sub-cluster with under 20% of the maximum read count was discarded. TCRdb reprocessing: public reads trimmed at Q25 with fastp, clones called with MiXCR, in-frame beta chains kept. CDR3 protein duplicates are merged, each entry listing the most common genes and DNA. The V and J calls come from TCRdb's annotation, not from the publication. The sample includes over 550,000 distinct CDR3 sequences, with 25% observed a single time. Together, the top ten hold about 0.8% of the sample.

In its sample, this clonotype was seen many times. No antigen is known for it. No base quality information exists; no much larger clone differs at one position. Including cysteine and phenylalanine, the CDR3 has 17 amino acids. The sequence is cut down to CDR3 DNA, 51 bases in frame from base 1. As encoded in the germline V gene (reference sequence), CDR1 is LNHNV while CDR2 is YYDKDF. The trim is 0 bases for V and 0 bases for J, with a gap of 14 bases between the germline ends. The receptor was derived from a human donor in good health. Some libraries in this study had Jurkat cell RNA spiked in. The chain couples TRBV15 to TRBJ1-1, with TRBD1 tentatively as D gene (5 bases match). The sequencing sample was made of naive CD8+ T cells from blood, with Jurkat cell RNA spiked in. The cell subset or site label of this sample denotes: FACS-sorted CD8+CD4-CCR7+CD45RA+ naive T cells. CDR3 loop: CATSRDRMGRMNTEAFF. The DNA is TGTGCCACCAGCAGAGATCGAATGGGGCGGATGAACACTGAAGCTTTCTTT.